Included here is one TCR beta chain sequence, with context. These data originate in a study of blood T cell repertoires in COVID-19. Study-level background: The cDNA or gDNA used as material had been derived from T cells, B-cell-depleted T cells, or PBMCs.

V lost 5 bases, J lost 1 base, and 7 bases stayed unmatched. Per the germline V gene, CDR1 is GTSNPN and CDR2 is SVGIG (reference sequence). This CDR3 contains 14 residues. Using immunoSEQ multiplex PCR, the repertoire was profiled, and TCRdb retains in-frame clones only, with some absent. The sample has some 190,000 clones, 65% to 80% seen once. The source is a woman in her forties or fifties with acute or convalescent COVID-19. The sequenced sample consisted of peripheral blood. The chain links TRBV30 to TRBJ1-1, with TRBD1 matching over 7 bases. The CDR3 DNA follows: TGTGCCTGGGCTTCCTGGACAGGGAACACTGAAGCTTTCTTT. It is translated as CAWASWTGNTEAFF.